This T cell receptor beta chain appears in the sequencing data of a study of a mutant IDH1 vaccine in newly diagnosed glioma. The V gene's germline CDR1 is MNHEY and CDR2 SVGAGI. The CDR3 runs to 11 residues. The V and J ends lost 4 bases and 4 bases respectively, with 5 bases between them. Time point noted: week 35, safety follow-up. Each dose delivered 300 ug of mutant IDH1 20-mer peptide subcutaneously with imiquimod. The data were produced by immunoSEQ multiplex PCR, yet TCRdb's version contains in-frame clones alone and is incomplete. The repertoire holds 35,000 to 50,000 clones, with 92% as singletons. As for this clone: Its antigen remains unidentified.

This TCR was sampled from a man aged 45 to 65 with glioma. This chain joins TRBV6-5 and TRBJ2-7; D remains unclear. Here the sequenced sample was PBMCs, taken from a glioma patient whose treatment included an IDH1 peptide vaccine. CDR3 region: CASSSAYEQYF. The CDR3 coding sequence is TGTGCCAGCAGTTCCGCGTACGAGCAGTACTTC.